This TCR beta chain was captured by sequencing in a study of blood T cell repertoires in COVID-19 (TCRdb year 2020). Describing the broader study: Samples covering the acute and convalescent phases of COVID-19 were provided by collaborators in the United States, Italy and Spain. The material from the prospective study consisted of cDNA or gDNA derived from T cells, B-cell-depleted T cells, or PBMCs. The dataset comprised deeply sampled blood TCRbeta repertoires from subjects exposed to, actively infected with, or recovered from COVID-19. A freely available public database, intended as a resource for researchers studying the immune response to SARS-CoV-2, is where the repertoires were released. Samples came from the ongoing ImmuneRACE study (first 160 participants) plus 1,254 subjects from 6 global collaborators. The sample metadata nearly always contained a de-identified subject ID, COVID-19 status, age in years and sex. Where HLA class I and class II types were available, the types were taken from metadata supplied by the sample provider, not from assay-based typing.

Here V drops 4 bases and J drops 5 bases, and the junction holds 1 base not matched to any gene. Its CDR3 holds 14 amino acids, cysteine through phenylalanine. CDR3 DNA is the only sequence kept; it has 42 bases, read in frame from the first base. CDR1 and CDR2 are read off the germline V gene as SGHTA and FQGNSA. TCRbeta CDR3 regions were amplified from genomic DNA using the immunoSEQ Assay, a bias-controlled multiplex PCR. The study's processing was this. The number of nucleated cells in each sample was estimated from the amplification of reference gene primers within the assay. Sequence reads were collapsed and filtered to measure the absolute abundance of every unique TCRbeta CDR3 rearrangement. Productive Simpson clonality was computed per sample as the square root of Simpson's diversity index over productive rearrangements. Entries here come from immuneACCESS through TCRdb and include only in-frame sequences with V and J called. Some clones fail to appear in such tables; in the studies checked, an unresolved V gene covers under half of the shortfall, and the cause of the remainder is unknown. That table gives V, J and clone size, and the DNA gave D and trimming. This sample holds approximately 80,000 clones; roughly 88% were observed only once. The top ten constitute 45% of the sample.

Overall study outcomes, separate from this receptor: How much clinical and demographic metadata was included differed by source and by participant, and the metadata was provided uncurated.

Worth noting for this clone: No antigen is known for it. No much larger clonotype is one base removed from it; base qualities were not supplied.

Each collaborating institution followed its own protocols to collect whole blood in K2EDTA tubes. For TCRbeta analysis, collaborators shipped samples as frozen whole blood, isolated PBMCs, or DNA extracted from either of those sample types. Here the chain combines TRBV7-2 and TRBJ2-5, and TRBD2 matches 13 of the central bases. Sequenced sample: peripheral blood. This receptor was obtained from a human donor in a cohort sampled during active COVID-19. CDR3 protein: CASSSTSGGETQYF. The DNA sequence is given as TGTGCCAGCAGCTCGACTAGCGGGGGGGAGACCCAGTACTTC.